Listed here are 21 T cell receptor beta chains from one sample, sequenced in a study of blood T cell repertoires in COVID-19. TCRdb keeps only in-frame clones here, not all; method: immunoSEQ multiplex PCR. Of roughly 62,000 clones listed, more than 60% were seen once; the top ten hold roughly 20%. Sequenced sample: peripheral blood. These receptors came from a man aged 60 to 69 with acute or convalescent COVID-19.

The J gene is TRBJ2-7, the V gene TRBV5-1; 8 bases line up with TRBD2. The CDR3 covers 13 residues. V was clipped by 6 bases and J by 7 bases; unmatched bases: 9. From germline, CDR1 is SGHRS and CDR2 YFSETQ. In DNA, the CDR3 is TGCGCCAGCAAACGAGCGGGAGCCGGTGAGCAGTACTTC. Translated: CASKRAGAGEQYF.

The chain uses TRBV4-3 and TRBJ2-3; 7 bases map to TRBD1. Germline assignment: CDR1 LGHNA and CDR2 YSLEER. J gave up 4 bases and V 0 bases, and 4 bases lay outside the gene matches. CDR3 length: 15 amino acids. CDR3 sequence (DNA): TGCGCCAGCAGCCAAGACCGGACAGGCGCAGATACGCAGTATTTT. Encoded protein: CASSQDRTGADTQYF.

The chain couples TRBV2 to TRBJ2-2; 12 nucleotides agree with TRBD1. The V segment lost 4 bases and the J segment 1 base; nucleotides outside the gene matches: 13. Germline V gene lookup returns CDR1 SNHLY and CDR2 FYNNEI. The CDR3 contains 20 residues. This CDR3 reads CASSVIGTGGLELNTGELFF. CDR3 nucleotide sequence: TGTGCCAGCAGTGTAATTGGGACAGGGGGCCTTGAACTGAACACCGGGGAGCTGTTTTTT.

CDR3 residues: CSVGKGLAGAPYEQYF. CDR3 DNA: TGCAGCGTTGGCAAGGGACTAGCGGGAGCCCCCTACGAGCAGTACTTC. The genes are TRBV29-1 and TRBJ2-7; TRBD2 aligns across 14 bases. The CDR3 is 16 residues long. With 4 bases clipped from V and 2 bases from J, the junction kept 7 bases outside the gene matches. Germline CDR1 SQVTM, CDR2 ANQGSEA.

The CDR3 sequence: CASSSGSLHNEQFF. CDR3 nucleotide sequence: TGTGCCAGCAGCTCCGGGAGTCTCCACAATGAGCAGTTCTTC. The gene calls are TRBV11-3 and TRBJ2-1, with a tentative D call TRBD2 (6 bases). Germline V gene lookup returns CDR1 SGHNT and CDR2 YENEEA. V was clipped by 4 bases and J by 5 bases, with 12 bases between them. The CDR3 is made up of 14 amino acids.

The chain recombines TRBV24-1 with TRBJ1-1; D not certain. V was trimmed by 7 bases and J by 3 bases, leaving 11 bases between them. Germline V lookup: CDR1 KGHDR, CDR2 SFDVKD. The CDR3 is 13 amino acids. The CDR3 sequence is CATRTGSHTEAFF. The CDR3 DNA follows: TGTGCCACCAGGACGGGGTCGCACACTGAAGCTTTCTTT.

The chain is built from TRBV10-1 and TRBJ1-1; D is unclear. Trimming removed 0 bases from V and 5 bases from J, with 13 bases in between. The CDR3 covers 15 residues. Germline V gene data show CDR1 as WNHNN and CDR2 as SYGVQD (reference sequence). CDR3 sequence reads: CASSESPGSGTEAFF. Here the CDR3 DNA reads TGCGCCAGCAGTGAGTCTCCAGGTTCGGGGACTGAAGCTTTCTTT.

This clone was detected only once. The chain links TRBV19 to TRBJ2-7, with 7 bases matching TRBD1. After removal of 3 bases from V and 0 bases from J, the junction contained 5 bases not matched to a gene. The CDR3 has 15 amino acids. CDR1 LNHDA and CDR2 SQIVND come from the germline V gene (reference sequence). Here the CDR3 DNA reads TGTGCCAGTAGTATCCAGGGGGTGAGCTCCTACGAGCAGTACTTC. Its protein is CASSIQGVSSYEQYF.

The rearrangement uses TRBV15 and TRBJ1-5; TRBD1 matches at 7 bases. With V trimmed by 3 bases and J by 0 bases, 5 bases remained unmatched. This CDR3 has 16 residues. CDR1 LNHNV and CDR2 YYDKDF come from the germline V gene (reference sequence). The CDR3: CATSRGQTYSNQPQHF. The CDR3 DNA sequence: TGTGCCACCAGCAGGGGACAGACCTATAGCAATCAGCCCCAGCATTTT.

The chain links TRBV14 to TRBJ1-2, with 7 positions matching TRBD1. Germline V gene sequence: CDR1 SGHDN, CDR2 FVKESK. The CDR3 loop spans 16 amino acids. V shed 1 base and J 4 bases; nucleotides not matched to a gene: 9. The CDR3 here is CASSQAGDRAFYGYTF. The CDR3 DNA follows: TGTGCCAGCAGCCAAGCAGGTGACAGGGCCTTCTATGGCTACACCTTC. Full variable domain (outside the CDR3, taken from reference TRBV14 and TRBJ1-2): EAGVTQFPSHSVIEKGQTVTLRCDPISGHDNLYWYRRVMGKEIKFLLHFVKESKQDESGMPNNRFLAERTGGTYSTLKVQPAELEDSGVYFCASSQAGDRAFYGYTFGSGTRLTVV.

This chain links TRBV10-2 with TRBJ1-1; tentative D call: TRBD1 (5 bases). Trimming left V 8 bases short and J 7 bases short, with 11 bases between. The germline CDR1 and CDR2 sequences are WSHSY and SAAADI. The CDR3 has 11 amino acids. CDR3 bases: TGCGCCAGCGGGGACTTCGTTGAAGCTTTCTTT. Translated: CASGDFVEAFF.

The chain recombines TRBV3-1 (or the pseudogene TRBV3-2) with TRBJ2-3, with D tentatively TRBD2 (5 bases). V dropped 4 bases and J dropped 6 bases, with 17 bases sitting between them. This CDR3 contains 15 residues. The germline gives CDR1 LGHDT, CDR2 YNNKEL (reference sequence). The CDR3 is CASSPRGPGGDTQYF. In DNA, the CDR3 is TGTGCCAGCAGCCCTCGCGGGCCGGGTGGGGATACGCAGTATTTT.

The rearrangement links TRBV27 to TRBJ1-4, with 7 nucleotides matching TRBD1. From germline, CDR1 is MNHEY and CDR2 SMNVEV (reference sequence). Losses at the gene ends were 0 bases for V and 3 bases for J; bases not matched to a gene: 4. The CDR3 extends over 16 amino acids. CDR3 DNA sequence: TGTGCCAGCAGTTTATCGGCCGGGACAGCTAATGAAAAACTGTTTTTT. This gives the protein CASSLSAGTANEKLFF.

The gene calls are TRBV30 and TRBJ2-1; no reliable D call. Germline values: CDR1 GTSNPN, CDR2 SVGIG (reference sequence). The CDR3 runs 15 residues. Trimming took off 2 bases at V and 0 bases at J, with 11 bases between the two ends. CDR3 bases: TGTGCCTGGAGTAATTCCCTCTTCTCCTACAATGAGCAGTTCTTC. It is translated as CAWSNSLFSYNEQFF.

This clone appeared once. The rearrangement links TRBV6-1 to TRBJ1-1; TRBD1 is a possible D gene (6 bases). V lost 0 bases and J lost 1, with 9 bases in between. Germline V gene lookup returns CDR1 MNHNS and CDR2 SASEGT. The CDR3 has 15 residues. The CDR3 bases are TGTGCCAGCAGTGAAGCGGGGGCTCCGAACACTGAAGCTTTCTTT. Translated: CASSEAGAPNTEAFF.

The DNA for the CDR3 is TGTGCCATCAGTGAGTCGATTTTGACTAGCGGTCACAATGAGCAGTTCTTC. Amino acid sequence: CAISESILTSGHNEQFF. This rearrangement joins TRBV10-3 to TRBJ2-1; 9 nucleotides match TRBD2. CDR1 and CDR2 (germline): ENHRY, SYGVKD. With 0 bases clipped from V and 5 bases from J, the junction kept 8 bases outside the gene matches. This CDR3 is 17 amino acids long.

The CDR3 sequence is CSVVPQGRLGDTEAFF. CDR3 bases: TGCAGCGTCGTTCCACAGGGAAGGTTAGGGGACACTGAAGCTTTCTTT. This sequence joins TRBV29-1 and TRBJ1-1, with D possibly TRBD1 on 6 matching bases. Germline loops: CDR1 SQVTM, CDR2 ANQGSEA. This CDR3 spans 16 amino acids. V lost 6 bases and J lost 3, with 23 bases in between.

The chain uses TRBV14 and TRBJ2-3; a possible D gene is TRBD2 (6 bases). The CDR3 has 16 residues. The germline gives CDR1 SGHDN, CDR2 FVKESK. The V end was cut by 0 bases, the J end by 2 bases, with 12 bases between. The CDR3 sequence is CASSQEGREVTDTQYF. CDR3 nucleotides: TGTGCCAGCAGCCAAGAAGGCAGGGAGGTCACAGATACGCAGTATTTT.

The CDR3 DNA sequence: TGTGCCAGCAGCCCTTTAGGGGCCCGGGGGAGAGCTTTCTTT. The encoded protein is CASSPLGARGRAFF. The V call is TRBV11-2, the J call TRBJ1-1, with D possibly being TRBD1 (5 bases). V was cut by 5 bases and J by 10 bases, with 20 bases left in between. Germline CDR1 reads SGHAT; CDR2 reads FQNNGV. CDR3 size: 14 residues.

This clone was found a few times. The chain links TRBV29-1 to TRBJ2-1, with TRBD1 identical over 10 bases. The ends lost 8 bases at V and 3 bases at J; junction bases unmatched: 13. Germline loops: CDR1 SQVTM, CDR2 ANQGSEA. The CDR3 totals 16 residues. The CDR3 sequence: CSLGTGERAYYNEQFF. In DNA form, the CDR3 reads TGCAGCCTCGGGACAGGGGAGAGGGCCTACTACAATGAGCAGTTCTTC.

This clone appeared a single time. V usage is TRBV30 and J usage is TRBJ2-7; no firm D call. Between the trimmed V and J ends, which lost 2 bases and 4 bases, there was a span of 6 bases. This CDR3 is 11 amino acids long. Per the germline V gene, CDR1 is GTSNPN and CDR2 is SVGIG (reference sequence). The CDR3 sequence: CAWSSGYEQYF. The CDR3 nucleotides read TGTGCCTGGAGTTCCGGGTACGAGCAGTACTTC.